The 27 T cell receptor beta chains below all came from one sample that was sequenced in a study of response to subunit inactivated influenza vaccine. MiXCR, run by TCRdb on the RT-PCR reads, gives a single entry per CDR3 protein. The sample lists 450,000 to 700,000 distinct CDR3 sequences; less than 15% were seen once. The input for sequencing was PBMCs from blood, taken about 12 days after vaccination. The receptor source for this set is a man aged 50-59 years who received an inactivated influenza vaccine.

The chain couples TRBV10-3 to TRBJ1-3, with 7 bases identical to TRBD1. Unmatched junction bases numbered 10, after V lost 3 bases and J lost 2 bases. Per germline, CDR1 ENHRY and CDR2 SYGVKD. CDR3 length: 17 residues. The CDR3 loop reads CAISDRDKGAAGNTIYF. The CDR3 nucleotides are TGTGCCATCAGTGATCGGGACAAGGGGGCAGCTGGAAACACCATATATTTT.

This clonotype was observed at least ten times. The chain is built from TRBV28 and TRBJ2-7; D remains ambiguous. CDR1 is MDHEN, CDR2 SYDVKM, per germline. Trimming stripped 3 bases from V and 5 bases from J, with 5 bases between. The CDR3 is 11 residues long. The CDR3 bases are TGTGCCAGCAGTTTGAGAGACGAGCAGTACTTC. This translates into CASSLRDEQYF.

The rearrangement joins TRBV7-9 to TRBJ1-6; 7 bases match TRBD1. Germline V lookup: CDR1 SEHNR, CDR2 FQNEAQ (reference sequence). This CDR3 region has 13 residues. V shed 8 bases and J 8 bases; nucleotides not matched to a gene: 6. The CDR3 spells CASQQGNYSPLHF. CDR3 coding DNA: TGTGCCAGCCAACAGGGGAATTATTCACCCCTCCACTTT.

For this clonotype: The germline gene is not matched at one end of the junction; a read error may be the cause. This rearrangement joins TRBV5-5 to TRBJ2-1; 7 nucleotides line up with TRBD2. The germline V gene encodes CDR1 SGHKS and CDR2 YYEKEE (reference sequence). This CDR3 has 17 amino acids. Written as DNA, the CDR3 is TGTGCCAGCGGCTTGCAATTGTACGGGGGGTCCTACAATGAGCAGTTCTTC. Translated, it gives CASGLQLYGGSYNEQFF. Full variable domain (rest looked up from reference TRBV5-5 and TRBJ2-1): DAGVTQSPTHLIKTRGQQVTLRCSPISGHKSVSWYQQVLGQGPQFIFQYYEKEERGRGNFPDRFSARQFPNYSSELNVNALLLGDSALYLCASGLQLYGGSYNEQFFGPGTRLTVL.

The CDR3: CASNPTGGDTQYF. The DNA of the CDR3 is TGTGCCAGCAACCCAACAGGGGGGGATACGCAGTATTTT. The V call is TRBV7-9, the J call TRBJ2-3, with 8 positions matching TRBD1. Germline-derived CDR1 and CDR2 are SEHNR and FQNEAQ (reference sequence). CDR3 length: 13 residues. V was clipped by 7 bases and J by 6 bases; unmatched bases: 6. The whole variable domain, remainder taken from reference TRBV7-9 and TRBJ2-3, is DTGVSQNPRHKITKRGQNVTFRCDPISEHNRLYWYRQTLGQGPEFLTYFQNEAQLEKSRLLSDRFSAERPKGSFSTLEIQRTEQGDSAMYLCASNPTGGDTQYFGPGTRLTVL.

The J gene is TRBJ1-2, the V gene TRBV6-2 or TRBV6-3; 9 bases align to TRBD1. Germline V CDR1 and CDR2: MNHEY, SVGEGT. V trimming: 5 bases; J trimming: 8 bases; junction bases outside the gene matches: 6. This CDR3 has 13 residues. The CDR3 region has the DNA TGTGCCAGCAGTGACCGGACAGGGGAAGGCTACACCTTC. Translating gives CASSDRTGEGYTF.

There are a few counts of this clonotype. The chain joins TRBV20-1 to TRBJ2-5; D tentatively fits TRBD1 or TRBD2 (5 bases each). Per germline, CDR1 DFQATT and CDR2 SNEGSKA (reference sequence). This CDR3 has 17 amino acids. Trimming left V 0 bases short and J 2 bases short, with 19 bases between. The CDR3 reads CSARDLLGTAFQETQYF. The CDR3 bases are TGCAGTGCTAGAGATTTACTCGGGACCGCCTTTCAAGAGACCCAGTACTTC.

The chain carries TRBV20-1 and TRBJ1-2; D is perhaps TRBD1 (5 bases). The CDR3 totals 13 residues. The V and J ends lost 0 bases and 7 bases respectively, with 12 bases between them. Germline CDR1 DFQATT, CDR2 SNEGSKA (reference sequence). CDR3 region: CSARDGRAGGYTF. The CDR3, as DNA: TGCAGTGCTAGAGATGGCAGGGCTGGTGGCTACACCTTC.

This clonotype was picked up a small number of times. The gene calls are TRBV12-3 or TRBV12-4 and TRBJ1-1; D is ambiguous. The CDR3 loop spans 15 amino acids. V lost 2 bases and J lost 8, with 18 bases in between. The CDR3 region has the DNA TGTGCCAGCAGTTTAAGTGTTAGAGTGCGAAGAGAAGCTTTCTTT. Translation: CASSLSVRVRREAFF.

The rearrangement uses TRBV12-3 or TRBV12-4 and TRBJ2-1, with 11 nucleotides matching TRBD2. The CDR3 is made up of 14 amino acids. V was clipped by 3 bases and J by 9 bases; unmatched bases: 4. In nucleotides, the CDR3 is TGTGCCAGCAGTTTTAGCGGGGGGGCGGGTGAGCAGTTCTTC. This gives the protein CASSFSGGAGEQFF.

The chain uses TRBV18 and TRBJ2-4; D gene uncertain. Trimming removed 0 bases from V and 0 bases from J, with 6 bases in between. Germline loops: CDR1 KGHSH, CDR2 LQKENI. The CDR3 covers 15 residues. The CDR3 coding sequence is TGTGCCAGCTCACCACCCTCGGTAGCCAAAAACATTCAGTACTTC. It specifies CASSPPSVAKNIQYF.

The V call is TRBV7-2, the J call TRBJ2-3; 11 bases are shared with TRBD2. Germline CDR1 SGHTA, CDR2 FQGNSA. J lost 6 bases, V lost 0 bases, and 11 bases had no gene match. This CDR3 region has 18 residues. The CDR3 nucleotides read TGTGCCAGCAGCTTAGCTCCCTTCCTAGCGGGGGGAGGGGATACGCAGTATTTT. Amino acid sequence: CASSLAPFLAGGGDTQYF.

This clonotype was picked up a small number of times. The chain uses TRBV24-1 and TRBJ2-4, with 9 positions matching TRBD1. CDR1 KGHDR and CDR2 SFDVKD come from the germline V gene. J was trimmed by 8 bases and V by 4 bases; bases with no gene match: 2. The CDR3 length is 13 residues. CDR3 sequence (DNA): TGTGCCACCAGTGAAAGGGACAGGGACATTCAGTACTTC. Encoded protein: CATSERDRDIQYF.

This clonotype was observed at least ten times. In DNA, the CDR3 is TGTGCCAGCAGTCCGGGGACAGGAGCCCGTTCCGAGCAGTACTTC. This codes for CASSPGTGARSEQYF. This sequence joins TRBV12-3 or TRBV12-4 and TRBJ2-7; 8 bases fit TRBD1. This CDR3 has 15 amino acids. The trim removed 5 bases at V and 6 bases at J, leaving 12 bases unmatched.

The chain employs TRBV7-9 and TRBJ1-6; no firm D call. Trimming removed 5 bases at V and 5 bases at J, with 16 bases between. Germline CDR1 reads SEHNR; CDR2 reads FQNEAQ (reference sequence). There are 16 residues in the CDR3. CDR3 DNA: TGTGCCAGCAGCGCGATAATGTCCGTCGATAATTCACCCCTCCACTTT. Residues: CASSAIMSVDNSPLHF.

This clonotype was recorded at least ten times. V usage is TRBV15 and J usage is TRBJ2-5; 10 bases are shared with TRBD1. Germline loops: CDR1 LNHNV, CDR2 YYDKDF (reference sequence). The junction had 14 bases not matched to a gene; V was cut back by 5 bases and J by 2 bases. CDR3 length: 18 residues. CDR3 sequence reads: CATSAGQGVFQFQETQYF. The CDR3 DNA reads as TGTGCCACCAGCGCAGGACAGGGGGTTTTCCAGTTTCAAGAGACCCAGTACTTC.

The V and J genes are TRBV6-1 and TRBJ2-3; D is perhaps TRBD1 (5 bases). With 6 bases removed from V and 2 bases from J, the gap between germline ends came to 9 bases. Per germline, CDR1 MNHNS and CDR2 SASEGT. The CDR3 loop spans 13 amino acids. This chain's CDR3 is CASRVDNTDTQYF. For the CDR3, the DNA is TGTGCCAGCAGGGTGGACAACACAGATACGCAGTATTTT.

The chain recombines TRBV7-3 with TRBJ2-5, with no clear D. The V end was cut by 5 bases, the J end by 5 bases, with 21 bases between. CDR1 and CDR2 (germline): SGHTA, FQGTGA. The CDR3 extends over 16 amino acids. CDR3 sequence: CASSPTGDRAEETQYF. Here the CDR3 DNA reads TGTGCCAGCAGCCCAACGGGCGATAGGGCCGAGGAGACCCAGTACTTC.

V and J are TRBV4-3 and TRBJ2-2; TRBD1 agrees at 9 bases. The CDR3 contains 16 residues. The germline CDR1 and CDR2 sequences are LGHNA and YSLEER. Trimming cost V 4 bases and J 4 bases; bases outside gene matches: 7. The CDR3 loop reads CASSRLQGAPTGELFF. Here the CDR3 DNA reads TGCGCCAGCAGCCGTTTACAGGGGGCGCCCACCGGGGAGCTGTTTTTT.

This clonotype was seen a handful of times. The chain is built from TRBV6-2 or TRBV6-3 and TRBJ2-7; TRBD1 aligns across 10 bases. Germline CDR1 reads MNHEY; CDR2 reads SVGEGT. This CDR3 is built from 13 residues. The V gene end was trimmed by 10 bases and the J gene end by 3 bases; junction bases not matched to a gene: 6. The CDR3 sequence is CATSDRGIYEQYF. DNA of the CDR3: TGTGCCACCTCGGACAGGGGGATCTACGAGCAGTACTTC.

This chain joins TRBV3-1 and TRBJ2-3; D remains ambiguous. The V end lost 0 bases, the J end lost 6 bases, and 13 bases lay between the germline ends. Per germline, CDR1 LGHDT and CDR2 YNNKEL (reference sequence). The CDR3 is 15 amino acids. CDR3 loop: CASSQDITVSDTQYF. The DNA of the CDR3 is TGTGCCAGCAGCCAAGATATCACAGTCTCGGATACGCAGTATTTT.

Concerning this clonotype: A much larger clone differs by one base, so this may be a read error. This rearrangement joins TRBV6-1 to TRBJ1-2; 7 nucleotides agree with TRBD1. This CDR3 region has 13 residues. From germline, CDR1 is MNHNS and CDR2 SASEGT. Trimming removed 7 bases from V and 2 bases from J; junction bases left unmatched: 4. CDR3 sequence: CASTRDRNYGYTF. The CDR3, as DNA: TGTGCCAGCACCCGGGACAGAAACTATGGCTACACCTTC.

This clonotype was recorded a few times. J is TRBJ2-3 and V is TRBV20-1, with TRBD2 matching 10 bases. Germline V gene sequence: CDR1 DFQATT, CDR2 SNEGSKA (reference sequence). The CDR3 is 21 amino acids. The trim removed 4 bases at V and 3 bases at J, leaving 25 bases unmatched. The CDR3, as DNA: TGCAGTGCTAACCGCCAGGGCGGGACAGGCCTACCAGCGGGAGGGACAGATACGCAGTATTTT. It translates to CSANRQGGTGLPAGGTDTQYF.

This clonotype appeared a few times. A junction end diverges from the germline sequence, so it may reflect a read error. The chain is built from TRBV7-6 and TRBJ2-1; TRBD2 agrees at 7 bases. CDR3 length: 14 amino acids. The V gene's germline CDR1 is SGHVS and CDR2 FNYEAQ. This chain's CDR3 is CASSAGELYQFSYF. The CDR3 DNA reads TGTGCCTCTAGCGCGGGGGAACTTTATCAATTTAGTTACTTC.

A few counts support this clonotype. The rearrangement joins TRBV3-1 to TRBJ2-1, with TRBD1 as a possible D gene (6 bases). This CDR3 comprises 13 residues. With 3 bases removed from V and 7 bases from J, the gap between germline ends came to 10 bases. Germline V lookup: CDR1 LGHDT, CDR2 YNNKEL (reference sequence). The CDR3 DNA is TGTGCCAGCAGCCAGGGGGCAAGGAATGAGCAGTTCTTC. Amino acids: CASSQGARNEQFF.

CDR3 sequence: CSASSGNNEQFF. The CDR3 DNA sequence: TGCAGTGCGTCTAGCGGGAACAATGAGCAGTTCTTC. The chain joins TRBV20-1 to TRBJ2-1; 9 nucleotides match TRBD2. Germline V lookup: CDR1 DFQATT, CDR2 SNEGSKA (reference sequence). The V segment lost 6 bases and the J segment 5 bases; nucleotides outside the gene matches: 2. The CDR3 consists of 12 residues.

The V and J genes are TRBV7-6 and TRBJ2-1; 7 nucleotides line up with TRBD2. This CDR3 has 16 residues. The V gene end was trimmed by 5 bases and the J gene end by 0 bases; junction bases not matched to a gene: 7. CDR1 SGHVS and CDR2 FNYEAQ come from the germline V gene. The DNA for the CDR3 is TGTGCCAGCAGCACTAGCGTGGGAGGCTCCTACAATGAGCAGTTCTTC. Its protein product is CASSTSVGGSYNEQFF.